The clone carrying this T cell receptor (beta chain) was counted between two and nine times. Its antigen is not identified. This record comes from a study of T-cell memory formation after mild COVID-19. Across the study: TCR clusters largely stayed donor specific. Study findings and constraints: The finding that pre-infection memory included some responding clones suggested that cross-reactive memory joined. CD4/CD8 balance held among clones contracting day 15 to 85, and later expanders leaned CD4+.

A 5'RACE reaction primed in the constant segment made cDNA libraries of TCR alpha and TCR beta, and these carried sample barcodes and UMIs. TCRdb itself ran the 5' RACE reads through MiXCR, one entry per CDR3 protein. The table includes about 270,000 distinct CDR3 sequences, roughly 17% detected once. The CDR3 spans 12 residues. V was cut by 3 bases and J by 7 bases, with 10 bases left in between. Per the germline V gene, CDR1 is DFQATT and CDR2 is SNEGSKA (reference sequence). The rearrangement uses TRBV20-1 and TRBJ2-1; TRBD2 might be the D (5 bases). Specimen: PBMCs or a T cell subset sorted from them (not recorded which). This TCR came from a man aged 18 to 30 who had mild COVID-19 (a few samples of this study predate the infection). Cell type and time point are not known. CDR3 in amino acids: CSASPGGNEQFF. CDR3 coding DNA: TGCAGTGCTAGTCCGGGCGGGAATGAGCAGTTCTTC.